This note documents a single T cell receptor (beta chain) sequence. Original analysis: The assay estimated nucleated cells by amplifying reference gene primers. TCRdb's table, derived via immunoSEQ multiplex PCR, lists solely in-frame clones and lacks some. V and J calls plus clone size are reproduced from that table; the DNA served to infer D and trimming. The sample has roughly 67,000 clones, approximately 88% seen once. The length of the CDR3 is 14 residues. From germline, CDR1 is SGHAT and CDR2 FQNNGV. V gave up 4 bases and J gave up 8 bases; unmatched junction bases: 7. The record originates from a study of blood T cell repertoires in COVID-19. At the level of the study: From the United States, Italy and Spain came samples of acute and convalescent COVID-19. T cells, B-cell-depleted T cells, or PBMCs provided the cDNA or gDNA that served as material.

The specimen sequenced was peripheral blood. V usage is TRBV11-2 and J usage is TRBJ2-1, with 8 bases matching TRBD1. The sequence came from a man aged 45 to 65 with active COVID-19. In DNA form, the CDR3 reads TGTGCCAGCAGCTCCTACAGGGGGTCCTATGAGCAGTTCTTC. This sequence encodes CASSSYRGSYEQFF.